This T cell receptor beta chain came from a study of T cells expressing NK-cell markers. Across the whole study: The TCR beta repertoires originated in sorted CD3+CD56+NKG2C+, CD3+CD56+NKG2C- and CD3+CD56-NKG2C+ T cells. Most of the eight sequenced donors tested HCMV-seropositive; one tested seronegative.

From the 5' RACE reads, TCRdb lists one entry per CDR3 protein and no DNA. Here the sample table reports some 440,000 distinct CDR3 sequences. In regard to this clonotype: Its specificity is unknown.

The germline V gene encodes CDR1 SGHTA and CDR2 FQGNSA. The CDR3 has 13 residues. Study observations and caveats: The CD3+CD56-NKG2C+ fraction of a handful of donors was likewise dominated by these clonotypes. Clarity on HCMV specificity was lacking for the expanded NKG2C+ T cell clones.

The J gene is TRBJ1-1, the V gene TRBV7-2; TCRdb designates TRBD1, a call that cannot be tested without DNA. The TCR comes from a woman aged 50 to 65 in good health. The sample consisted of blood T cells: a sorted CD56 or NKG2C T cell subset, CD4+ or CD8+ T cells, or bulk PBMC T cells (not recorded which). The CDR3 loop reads CASSPNLGGEAFF.